The 9 T cell receptor beta chains in this list originate from one sample, sequenced in a study of cytotoxic CD8 clonotypes in ibrutinib-treated CLL. The repertoire was sequenced with immunoSEQ multiplex PCR; TCRdb's copy has only in-frame clones and lacks some. This sample has roughly 190,000 clones, with approximately 68% found just once. Specimen: PBMCs, collected after 24 months of ibrutinib treatment. Receptor source: a human donor with chronic lymphocytic leukemia.

This sequence joins TRBV9 and TRBJ1-1; the match to TRBD1 covers 7 bases. Per the germline V gene, CDR1 is SGDLS and CDR2 is YYNGEE. The CDR3 runs 15 residues. J gave up 4 bases and V 0 bases, and 6 bases lay outside the gene matches. The CDR3 nucleotides read TGTGCCAGCAGCGTAGCAGAGGGACAGAGCACTGAAGCTTTCTTT. This translates into CASSVAEGQSTEAFF.

This chain uses TRBV5-6 with TRBJ2-3; TRBD2 aligns across 7 bases. CDR3 size: 15 residues. The germline V gene has CDR1 SGHDT and CDR2 YYEEEE. V was clipped by 4 bases and J by 2 bases; unmatched bases: 7. CDR3 sequence reads: CASSPTSAVTDTQYF. Here the CDR3 DNA reads TGTGCCAGCAGCCCAACTAGCGCTGTCACAGATACGCAGTATTTT.

For the CDR3, the DNA is TGCAGCGTTGCGGGCCCGACCGATAACTATGGCTACACCTTC. Its protein is CSVAGPTDNYGYTF. The chain joins TRBV29-1 to TRBJ1-2, with no clear D. The CDR3 contains 14 residues. V lost 4 bases to trimming and J lost 1 base, with 13 bases between them. Per the germline V gene, CDR1 is SQVTM and CDR2 is ANQGSEA. Variable domain in full (rest from reference TRBV29-1 and TRBJ1-2): SAVISQKPSRDICQRGTSLTIQCQVDSQVTMMFWYRQQPGQSLTLIATANQGSEATYESGFVIDKFPISRPNLTFSTLTVSNMSPEDSSIYLCSVAGPTDNYGYTFGSGTRLTVV.

This chain connects TRBV5-1 to TRBJ1-1; 7 bases match TRBD1. The CDR3 has 15 amino acids. CDR1 is SGHRS, CDR2 YFSETQ, per germline. V dropped 3 bases and J dropped 4; count of bases not matched to a gene: 9. In nucleotides, the CDR3 is TGCGCCAGCAGCTCCTCAGGGGGAGTGGGCACTGAAGCTTTCTTT. It is translated as CASSSSGGVGTEAFF.

This chain joins TRBV4-1 and TRBJ2-4; D may be TRBD1 or TRBD2 (5 bases each). CDR1 and CDR2 (germline): MGHRA, YSYEKL. Trimming removed 1 base from V and 12 bases from J, with 25 bases in between. CDR3 length equals 17 residues. The CDR3 reads CASSQGWSGSRIDRQYF. The CDR3 nucleotides read TGCGCCAGCAGCCAAGGATGGTCAGGGAGTCGGATCGACCGTCAGTACTTC.

The CDR3 region has the DNA TGTGCCAGCAGGAGTCTCTACGAGCAGTACTTC. Protein sequence: CASRSLYEQYF. V usage is TRBV28 and J usage is TRBJ2-7; D is ambiguous. V lost 6 bases, J lost 3 bases, and 6 bases lay in between. CDR3 size: 11 residues. The germline V gene encodes CDR1 MDHEN and CDR2 SYDVKM.

As regards this clone: Other DNA variants within this sample encode the same CDR3. This chain links TRBV9 with TRBJ2-1; tentatively, D is TRBD1 or TRBD2 (5 bases each). Germline V gives CDR1 SGDLS, CDR2 YYNGEE. The CDR3 is 14 amino acids. Trimming removed 2 bases from V and 1 base from J, with 7 bases in between. The CDR3 DNA follows: TGTGCCAGCAGCGTTGGGACGTCCTACAATGAGCAGTTCTTC. It specifies CASSVGTSYNEQFF. Complete variable domain (other parts from reference TRBV9 and TRBJ2-1): DSGVTQTPKHLITATGQRVTLRCSPRSGDLSVYWYQQSLDQGLQFLIQYYNGEERAKGNILERFSAQQFPDLHSELNLSSLELGDSALYFCASSVGTSYNEQFFGPGTRLTVL.

The rearrangement joins TRBV5-1 to TRBJ2-5, with D perhaps matching TRBD1 (5 bases). The CDR3 length is 15 residues. Germline values: CDR1 SGHRS, CDR2 YFSETQ. V lost 0 bases, J lost 3 bases, and 12 bases lay in between. The CDR3 spells CASSLAGRAEETQYF. The CDR3 DNA sequence: TGCGCCAGCAGCTTGGCAGGCAGGGCCGAAGAGACCCAGTACTTC.

V is TRBV30 and J is TRBJ1-1; D not resolved. This CDR3 region has 11 residues. Germline CDR1 GTSNPN, CDR2 SVGIG (reference sequence). V lost 0 bases and J lost 6, with 5 bases in between. The CDR3 sequence is CAWSVSSEAFF. CDR3 coding DNA: TGTGCCTGGAGTGTAAGCTCTGAAGCTTTCTTT.